These 16 T cell receptor beta chains were sequenced from one sample in a study of blood T cell repertoires in COVID-19. Clones were sequenced by immunoSEQ multiplex PCR, and TCRdb holds only the in-frame ones, with some missing. The sample lists 200,000 to 250,000 clones; 80% to 90% were seen once. The source material was peripheral blood. The receptor set was obtained from a man younger than 40 with COVID-19, enrolled during active disease.

The chain has TRBV2 and TRBJ1-1; 9 bases match TRBD1. The CDR3 spans 16 residues. Germline CDR1 is SNHLY and CDR2 is FYNNEI. The J segment lost 9 bases and the V segment lost 3 bases, leaving 14 bases of the junction unmatched. CDR3 bases: TGTGCCAGCAGTGACCCGCGTGACACCGGGACAGGGCAAGCTTTCTTT. It is translated as CASSDPRDTGTGQAFF.

The CDR3: CASSYEGRGYTF. DNA for the CDR3: TGTGCCAGCAGTTACGAGGGTCGGGGCTACACCTTC. The chain uses TRBV6-2 or TRBV6-3 and TRBJ1-2, with D uncertain. The germline V and J ends were trimmed by 2 bases and 8 bases, with 9 bases remaining between them. There are 12 residues in the CDR3. Per the germline V gene, CDR1 is MNHEY and CDR2 is SVGEGT.

J is TRBJ2-1 and V is TRBV28, with D perhaps matching TRBD2 (8 bases). V was cut by 3 bases and J by 4 bases, with 22 bases left in between. Germline V gene lookup returns CDR1 MDHEN and CDR2 SYDVKM. This CDR3 is 18 amino acids long. CDR3 nucleotide sequence: TGTGCCAGCAGTTTGATACAGGGGAGGCAGCGGGAGTACAATGAGCAGTTCTTC. Protein: CASSLIQGRQREYNEQFF.

This CDR3 is CASTISRGGEQFF. The CDR3 DNA sequence: TGTGCCAGCACCATCAGTCGGGGGGGAGAGCAGTTCTTC. This rearrangement joins TRBV6-5 to TRBJ2-1; 8 nucleotides line up with TRBD2. Germline V lookup: CDR1 MNHEY, CDR2 SVGAGI. This CDR3 has 13 residues. Losses at the gene ends were 7 bases for V and 10 bases for J; bases not matched to a gene: 9.

V gene TRBV6-6 combines with J gene TRBJ1-6, with D hard to call. The CDR3 runs to 14 residues. Trimming removed 2 bases at V and 5 bases at J, with 7 bases between. From germline, CDR1 is MNHNY and CDR2 SVGAGI (reference sequence). The CDR3 reads CASSYQSDNSPLHF. The CDR3 region has the DNA TGTGCCAGCAGTTACCAGTCCGATAATTCACCCCTCCACTTT.

The chain carries TRBV15 and TRBJ1-5, with a tentative D call TRBD1 (5 bases). Germline values: CDR1 LNHNV, CDR2 YYDKDF (reference sequence). V lost 0 bases and J 2 bases, leaving 8 bases between the germline ends. The CDR3 totals 15 residues. Here the CDR3 DNA reads TGTGCCACCAGCAGAGATCTAGGGGGCAATCAGCCCCAGCATTTT. It encodes CATSRDLGGNQPQHF.

The rearrangement links TRBV5-6 to TRBJ1-4, with D perhaps matching TRBD1 (5 bases). Germline V gene sequence: CDR1 SGHDT, CDR2 YYEEEE. With 4 bases removed from V and 6 bases from J, the gap between germline ends came to 16 bases. The CDR3 extends over 15 amino acids. The CDR3 reads CASSPARGTHEKLFF. CDR3 nucleotides: TGTGCCAGCAGCCCGGCCCGGGGGACCCATGAAAAACTGTTTTTT. Complete variable domain (other parts from reference TRBV5-6 and TRBJ1-4): DAGVTQSPTHLIKTRGQQVTLRCSPKSGHDTVSWYQQALGQGPQFIFQYYEEEERQRGNFPDRFSGHQFPNYSSELNVNALLLGDSALYLCASSPARGTHEKLFFGSGTQLSVL.

The chain carries TRBV18 and TRBJ1-2, with D possibly matching TRBD1 (6 bases). This CDR3 is built from 15 residues. V lost 1 base to trimming and J lost 4 bases, with 13 bases between them. Germline assignment: CDR1 KGHSH and CDR2 LQKENI. DNA of the CDR3: TGTGCCAGCTCACCACTAGGTACAGGGCTCTATGGCTACACCTTC. It encodes CASSPLGTGLYGYTF. Looking up the rest from reference TRBV18 and TRBJ1-2 gives the full variable domain: NAGVMQNPRHLVRRRGQEARLRCSPMKGHSHVYWYRQLPEEGLKFMVYLQKENIIDESGMPKERFSAEFPKEGPSILRIQQVVRGDSAAYFCASSPLGTGLYGYTFGSGTRLTVV.

The chain recombines TRBV6-5 with TRBJ1-4; D remains ambiguous. This CDR3 is built from 13 residues. V lost 0 bases and J lost 13, with 12 bases in between. Germline loops: CDR1 MNHEY, CDR2 SVGAGI. This CDR3 is CASSYSRSGPLFF. The CDR3 region has the DNA TGTGCCAGCAGTTACTCGAGGAGCGGACCACTGTTTTTT.

The chain is built from TRBV28 and TRBJ2-5; weak D call: TRBD1 (5 bases). The V end lost 3 bases, the J end lost 1 base, and 12 bases lay between the germline ends. Germline V CDR1 and CDR2: MDHEN, SYDVKM. This CDR3 has 15 residues. CDR3 in amino acids: CASSLAQGSQETQYF. CDR3 nucleotide sequence: TGTGCCAGCAGTTTGGCCCAGGGCTCCCAAGAGACCCAGTACTTC.

The chain combines TRBV5-1 with TRBJ1-4; no clear D gene. Germline V gene sequence: CDR1 SGHRS, CDR2 YFSETQ. V was shortened by 0 bases and J by 5 bases, with 14 bases between the two germline ends. CDR3 length: 16 residues. The CDR3 protein is CASSLGRIAVNEKLFF. The CDR3 region has the DNA TGCGCCAGCAGCTTGGGGAGAATAGCGGTGAATGAAAAACTGTTTTTT.

This chain uses TRBV5-4 with TRBJ1-2; 10 positions agree with TRBD1. V gave up 4 bases and J gave up 5 bases; unmatched junction bases: 11. This CDR3 comprises 16 residues. Germline values: CDR1 SGHNT, CDR2 YYREEE (reference sequence). Here the CDR3 reads CASSPRQGAPLYGYTF. The DNA for the CDR3 is TGTGCCAGCAGCCCCCGACAGGGGGCCCCCTTATATGGCTACACCTTC.

This chain links TRBV5-1 with TRBJ2-3; TRBD1 might be the D (5 bases). The V gene lost 5 bases and the J gene lost 2 bases, with 9 bases spanning the gap. Germline values: CDR1 SGHRS, CDR2 YFSETQ. The CDR3 has 13 residues. The CDR3 loop is CASRLTVTDTQYF. CDR3 nucleotides: TGCGCCAGCAGATTGACAGTCACAGATACGCAGTATTTT.

The chain links TRBV7-9 to TRBJ2-3, with 8 bases identical to TRBD2. Germline trimming cut 6 bases from V and 0 bases from J; bases unmatched to any gene: 8. This CDR3 is built from 16 residues. Germline CDR1 reads SEHNR; CDR2 reads FQNEAQ (reference sequence). DNA for the CDR3: TGTGCCAGCAGGCATCGAGCGGGGGCAAGCACAGATACGCAGTATTTT. It encodes CASRHRAGASTDTQYF.

V and J are TRBV7-9 and TRBJ1-1, with 7 bases identical to TRBD1. Germline CDR1 SEHNR, CDR2 FQNEAQ (reference sequence). This CDR3 contains 13 residues. After removal of 2 bases from V and 5 bases from J, the junction contained 2 bases not matched to a gene. The CDR3 region has the DNA TGTGCCAGCAGCTTAAGGGGGCCAACTGAAGCTTTCTTT. Encoded protein: CASSLRGPTEAFF.

The chain uses TRBV11-2 and TRBJ2-7, with D tentatively TRBD1 (6 bases). This CDR3 is built from 14 residues. The ends were cut back, 5 bases at V and 2 bases at J, with 13 bases in the middle. Germline CDR1 reads SGHAT; CDR2 reads FQNNGV. CDR3 DNA sequence: TGTGCCAGCAGCGCTCAGACAGGTCCCTACGAGCAGTACTTC. Protein: CASSAQTGPYEQYF.